The 27 T cell receptor beta chains in this list originate from one sample, sequenced in a study of breast tumors, draining lymph nodes, adjacent tissues (dated by TCRdb to about 2016). The library was generated by multiplex PCR. Reads for this sample came from an Illumina HiSeq 2000. Using fastp trimming at Q25 and MiXCR clonotype assembly, TCRdb reanalyzed the public sequencing data and kept in-frame beta chains. Merged by CDR3 protein, the rows form single entries marked with the most common genes and DNA. Present in this sample are about 89,000 distinct CDR3 sequences, approximately 30% of which were seen just once. The top ten clonotypes cover 7.5% to 10% of the sample. Lymph node samples were obtained from the axillary draining lymph nodes of breast cancer patients. Sequenced input: axillary lymph node tissue. These receptors were taken from a female donor with breast cancer. Some clones in this sample may be carry-over from other donors' samples.

The J gene is TRBJ1-1, the V gene TRBV5-1; the D gene is possibly TRBD1 (6 bases). Trimming took off 4 bases at V and 3 bases at J, with 19 bases between the two ends. The CDR3 totals 16 residues. CDR1 is SGHRS and CDR2 is YFSETQ in the germline V gene. This CDR3 is CASSLETGAGDTEAFF. The CDR3 DNA follows: TGCGCCAGCAGCCTCGAAACCGGGGCAGGGGACACTGAAGCTTTCTTT.

This clonotype was observed at least ten times. The gene calls are TRBV5-1 and TRBJ2-4, with D tentatively TRBD1 (5 bases). Germline V CDR1 and CDR2: SGHRS, YFSETQ. Trimming removed 4 bases from V and 5 bases from J, with 10 bases in between. CDR3 length: 13 residues. The CDR3 DNA sequence: TGCGCCAGCAGCGACCAGGGCGAAAACATTCAGTACTTC. It specifies CASSDQGENIQYF.

This clonotype was seen many times. The chain employs TRBV6-2 or TRBV6-3 and TRBJ2-7; 7 bases map to TRBD1. CDR3 length: 17 residues. Germline CDR1 reads MNHEY; CDR2 reads SVGEGT. V was clipped by 4 bases and J by 2 bases; unmatched bases: 14. CDR3 protein: CASSLLLGGAGTYEQYF. The CDR3 nucleotides read TGTGCCAGCAGTTTGCTATTAGGGGGCGCCGGAACCTACGAGCAGTACTTC.

J is TRBJ2-7 and V is TRBV7-9; TRBD2 aligns across 9 bases. This CDR3 comprises 16 residues. CDR1 SEHNR and CDR2 FQNEAQ come from the germline V gene (reference sequence). With V trimmed by 2 bases and J by 10 bases, 15 bases remained unmatched. The CDR3 coding sequence is TGTGCCAGCAGCTTAATGGGTGCTAGCGGGAATTTTGAACAGTACTTC. It specifies CASSLMGASGNFEQYF.

A remark on this clonotype: Since the CDR3 does not end with the conserved phenylalanine or tryptophan, this likely comes from a read error. The rearrangement links TRBV7-9 to TRBJ2-2, with 9 bases matching TRBD1. The end of the DNA aligns better with TRBJ1-1, so the J call may be wrong. In germline, CDR1 is SEHNR, CDR2 FQNEAQ (reference sequence). The CDR3 extends over 15 amino acids. This CDR3 is CASSSGTGIDTEAFL. CDR3 coding DNA: TGTGCCAGCAGCTCCGGGACAGGGATTGACACTGAAGCTTTCCTT.

This clonotype was seen repeatedly, ten times or more. The chain is built from TRBV25-1 and TRBJ2-5; D gene uncertain. The germline V gene encodes CDR1 MGHDK and CDR2 SYGVNS. Trimming left V 1 base short and J 5 bases short, with 2 bases between. This CDR3 has 11 amino acids. As DNA, the CDR3 is TGTGCCAGCAGTGAATCCGAGACCCAGTACTTC. Protein sequence: CASSESETQYF.

This clonotype was seen many times. The chain links TRBV9 to TRBJ1-6, with D tentatively TRBD1 (6 bases). Germline CDR1 reads SGDLS; CDR2 reads YYNGEE. The CDR3 totals 14 residues. V gave up 6 bases and J gave up 5 bases, with 12 bases separating them. The CDR3 DNA reads as TGTGCCAGCAAGGCGGCAGGGGATAATTCACCCCTCCACTTT. Residues: CASKAAGDNSPLHF.

This clonotype was observed many times. This chain links TRBV3-1 with TRBJ1-2; 7 bases match TRBD1. V trimming: 2 bases; J trimming: 4 bases; junction bases outside the gene matches: 4. The V gene's germline CDR1 is LGHDT and CDR2 YNNKEL (reference sequence). The CDR3 sequence is 14 residues long. DNA for the CDR3: TGTGCCAGCAGCCAATCGGGGGACAGCTATGGCTACACCTTC. Its protein is CASSQSGDSYGYTF.

Many counts were recorded for this clonotype. This sequence joins TRBV5-8 and TRBJ1-4, with TRBD1 matching 10 bases. The trim removed 0 bases at V and 5 bases at J, leaving 1 base unmatched. There are 15 residues in the CDR3. CDR1 and CDR2 from the germline V gene are SGHTS and YDEGEE. The CDR3 nucleotides are TGTGCCAGCAGCTTGGGGGGACAGGGGAATGAAAAACTGTTTTTT. Translating it yields CASSLGGQGNEKLFF.

This clonotype was counted many times. It may be a read error: a sequence one base away is much more abundant. V gene TRBV20-1 combines with J gene TRBJ2-7; no clear D gene. CDR1 and CDR2 from the germline V gene are DFQATT and SNEGSKA (reference sequence). CDR3 size: 11 residues. CDR3 sequence: CSARVRHEQSF. The CDR3 bases are TGCAGTGCTAGGGTCAGGCACGAGCAGTCCTTC.

This clonotype was counted many times. The CDR3 region is CASSDSNSPLHF. As DNA, the CDR3 is TGCGCCAGCTCTGACAGCAATTCACCCCTCCACTTT. V usage is TRBV5-1 and J usage is TRBJ1-6; tentative D call: TRBD1 (5 bases). Germline CDR1 and CDR2: SGHRS and YFSETQ. The CDR3 extends over 12 amino acids. V dropped 7 bases and J dropped 7 bases, with 9 bases sitting between them.

The chain joins TRBV19 to TRBJ1-2; the match to TRBD1 covers 9 bases. The germline V gene encodes CDR1 LNHDA and CDR2 SQIVND (reference sequence). J was trimmed by 0 bases and V by 3 bases; bases with no gene match: 5. The CDR3 is 16 amino acids. The CDR3 DNA sequence: TGTGCCAGTAGTATTCCTGGGACAGGGACTAACTATGGCTACACCTTC. Amino acids: CASSIPGTGTNYGYTF.

This clonotype was seen ten or more times. This chain connects TRBV13 to TRBJ2-1, with unresolved D. Looked up from germline, CDR1 is PRHDT and CDR2 is FYEKMQ (reference sequence). CDR3 length equals 13 residues. Trimming took 5 bases from V and 9 from J, leaving 14 bases between them. The CDR3 reads CASSHNGWGEQFF. As DNA, the CDR3 is TGTGCCAGCAGCCACAACGGGTGGGGTGAGCAGTTCTTC.

There are many counts of this clonotype. The gene calls are TRBV30 and TRBJ2-7; TRBD1 agrees at 9 bases. With 4 bases clipped from V and 3 bases from J, the junction kept 7 bases outside the gene matches. The CDR3 has 14 amino acids. Germline V CDR1 and CDR2: GTSNPN, SVGIG (reference sequence). CDR3 DNA: TGTGCCTGGACCGCCCGGGACAGGGTCTACGAGCAGTACTTC. This translates into CAWTARDRVYEQYF.

The table lists this clonotype with many counts. V usage is TRBV7-9 and J usage is TRBJ1-1; D perhaps matches TRBD1 (6 bases). The V gene lost 4 bases and the J gene lost 1 base, with 16 bases spanning the gap. CDR1 and CDR2 from the germline V gene are SEHNR and FQNEAQ (reference sequence). The CDR3 spans 16 residues. The CDR3 DNA reads TGTGCCAGCAGCTCGGACTCTGGGACATGGAACACTGAAGCTTTCTTT. It translates to CASSSDSGTWNTEAFF.

The chain recombines TRBV12-3 or TRBV12-4 with TRBJ1-2; TRBD1 matches at 9 bases. Trimming at V came to 5 bases and at J to 6 bases, leaving 10 bases not matched to a gene. The CDR3 loop spans 15 amino acids. The CDR3 region is CASSTPLQGAHGYTF. The CDR3 DNA reads TGTGCCAGCAGTACCCCTCTACAGGGGGCGCATGGCTACACCTTC.

As to this clonotype: Here the CDR3 omits its conserved ending phenylalanine or tryptophan, so a read error is the likely source. V and J are TRBV7-9 and TRBJ1-5, with D possibly TRBD1 on 6 matching bases. In germline, CDR1 is SEHNR, CDR2 FQNEAQ (reference sequence). The CDR3 is 13 residues long. Trimming removed 5 bases from V and 5 bases from J, with 10 bases in between. CDR3 nucleotide sequence: TGTGCCAGCAGCGACCAGGGGTATCAGCCCCAGCATCTT. Its protein is CASSDQGYQPQHL.

Concerning this clonotype itself: The junction shows a germline mismatch at one end, possibly a read error. The CDR3 DNA reads as TGTGCCAGCAGCTCTTGGGACGGGAACAATGGGCAGTTCTTC. Its protein is CASSSWDGNNGQFF. The rearrangement joins TRBV12-3 or TRBV12-4 to TRBJ2-1; D possibly matches TRBD1 or TRBD2 (5 bases each). This CDR3 comprises 14 residues.

Remarks on this clonotype: Without the conserved terminal phenylalanine or tryptophan, this CDR3 likely stems from a read error. The chain uses TRBV20-1 and TRBJ1-5; possible D gene TRBD1, 5 bases. Germline V gives CDR1 DFQATT, CDR2 SNEGSKA (reference sequence). CDR3 length: 14 amino acids. V lost 0 bases to trimming and J lost 6 bases, with 12 bases between them. The DNA of the CDR3 is TGCAGTGCTAGAGATCTGAGAAGGGGTCAGCCCCAGCATGGT. This encodes CSARDLRRGQPQHG.

This clonotype occurred many times. J is TRBJ1-4 and V is TRBV4-3; possible D gene TRBD1, 5 bases. V lost 0 bases and J lost 4, with 9 bases in between. Germline-derived CDR1 and CDR2 are LGHNA and YSLEER. The CDR3 contains 15 residues. The CDR3 here is CASSQDRDGNEKLFF. CDR3 nucleotide sequence: TGCGCCAGCAGCCAAGACCGGGACGGTAATGAAAAACTGTTTTTT.

This clonotype has ten or more counts. This chain uses TRBV3-1 with TRBJ2-3; weak D call: TRBD2 (6 bases). CDR1 is LGHDT and CDR2 is YNNKEL in the germline V gene (reference sequence). This CDR3 has 18 residues. Trimming took off 4 bases at V and 2 bases at J, with 22 bases between the two ends. This CDR3 reads CASSPLSGATWNTDTQYF. In nucleotides, the CDR3 is TGTGCCAGCAGCCCACTCTCGGGAGCGACCTGGAACACAGATACGCAGTATTTT.

This clonotype occurred many times. V usage is TRBV9 and J usage is TRBJ2-7; 11 bases agree with TRBD2. The CDR3 totals 15 residues. V lost 3 bases and J lost 5; bases outside the gene matches: 7. The germline V gene has CDR1 SGDLS and CDR2 YYNGEE. DNA for the CDR3: TGTGCCAGCAGCGGACCTAGCGGGAGGACGGACGAGCAGTACTTC. Amino acid sequence: CASSGPSGRTDEQYF.

Remarks on this clonotype: A much larger clone differs from this one at a single base, so this may be a read error. The rearrangement links TRBV28 to TRBJ2-7; 8 positions match TRBD1. Germline trimming cut 6 bases from V and 7 bases from J; bases unmatched to any gene: 8. CDR1 is MDHEN, CDR2 SYDVKM, per germline. The CDR3 is made up of 13 amino acids. The chain's CDR3 is CASRGTGGREQYF. The CDR3 DNA follows: TGTGCCAGCAGGGGAACAGGGGGACGGGAGCAGTACTTC.

Concerning this clonotype itself: A much larger clone lies a single base off, so this may be a read error. The rearrangement uses TRBV5-8 and TRBJ2-1; 9 bases agree with TRBD2. Looked up from germline, CDR1 is SGHTS and CDR2 is YDEGEE. There are 15 residues in the CDR3. CDR3 DNA: TGTGCCGGCAGACCAACGGCTAGCGGGGCCAATGAGCAGTTCTTC. As protein: CAGRPTASGANEQFF. Using reference TRBV5-8 and TRBJ2-1 for the parts outside the CDR3, the full variable domain is EAGVTQSPTHLIKTRGQQATLRCSPISGHTSVYWYQQALGLGLQFLLWYDEGEERNRGNFPPRFSGRQFPNYSSELNVNALELEDSALYLCAGRPTASGANEQFFGPGTRLTVL.

A word on this clonotype: A junction boundary mismatches the germline segment, possibly from a read error. V is TRBV20-1 and J is TRBJ2-5; 10 bases line up with TRBD2. The CDR3 extends over 12 amino acids. Germline loops: CDR1 DFQATT, CDR2 SNEGSKA (reference sequence). DNA of the CDR3: TGCAGTGCTACTAGCGGGAGAGAGACCCCGTACTTC. Translation gives CSATSGRETPYF.

The table lists this clonotype with many counts. The chain recombines TRBV18 with TRBJ1-5; D possibly corresponds to TRBD1 (6 bases). Germline loops: CDR1 KGHSH, CDR2 LQKENI. This CDR3 region has 17 residues. V shed 6 bases and J shed 6 bases, with 24 bases lying between them. This CDR3 is CASSQNLQGKGRQPQHF. The CDR3 nucleotides are TGTGCCAGCTCCCAGAACTTACAGGGAAAGGGGCGTCAGCCCCAGCATTTT.

Worth noting for this clonotype: This may arise from a read error, as a much more abundant clone is one base away. This chain joins TRBV5-5 and TRBJ2-1; D uncertain. The CDR3 length is 18 residues. Germline V gene lookup returns CDR1 SGHKS and CDR2 YYEKEE (reference sequence). Here the CDR3 reads CASSQNLSADNRYNEQFF. In DNA form, the CDR3 reads TGCGCCAGCAGCCAGAACCTTTCCGCGGATAATCGGTACAATGAGCAGTTCTTC.